This T cell receptor (beta chain) was captured by sequencing in a study of cytomegalovirus exposure and HLA in healthy donors. In the study overall: Unique TCRs from HLA-typed donors, around 79 million of them, were held in an early data release.

Per germline, CDR1 SNHLY and CDR2 FYNNEI. The ends lost 5 bases at V and 3 bases at J; junction bases unmatched: 2. This CDR3 contains 13 residues. Findings and caveats of the study: The number of N-insertions in an Asian-associated ancestry cluster was reportedly below the roughly 700-donor mean in a later analysis. In an earlier analysis, in approximately 630 donors, most V segments appeared productive either ~90% or ~30% of the time.

A note on this clone: Its target is unknown.

The PCR made use of 60 Vbeta and 13 Jbeta primers. The data were produced by immunoSEQ multiplex PCR, yet TCRdb's version contains in-frame clones alone and is incomplete. The sample contains 180,000 or so clones, about 75% of which appear only once. Sequenced: PBMCs. The gene calls are TRBV2 and TRBJ2-3, with 7 bases matching TRBD1. The sequence derives from a woman in her forties in good health and CMV-seropositive. CDR3 residues: CASSRDRTDTQYF. In DNA, the CDR3 is TGTGCCAGCAGTAGGGACAGAACAGATACGCAGTATTTT.